Shown below are 23 T cell receptor beta chains from a single sample sequenced in a study of a mutant IDH1 vaccine in newly diagnosed glioma. Time point defined: week 23, last vaccination. Each dose delivered 300 ug of mutant IDH1 20-mer peptide subcutaneously with imiquimod. The table came from immunoSEQ multiplex PCR; TCRdb's copy has only in-frame clones and leaves some out. The sample consists of about 54,000 clones, 80% of them appearing once. Their antigen targets remain unknown. The sequencing used PBMCs, collected from a glioma patient whose treatment included an IDH1 peptide vaccine. These receptor sequences come from a man aged 40-50 years with glioma.

The V call is TRBV6-1, the J call TRBJ1-2; D remains unclear. V lost 3 bases and J lost 0, with 2 bases in between. The CDR3 is made up of 12 amino acids. Looked up from germline, CDR1 is MNHNS and CDR2 is SASEGT. The CDR3 DNA follows: TGTGCCAGCAGTGACACTAACTATGGCTACACCTTC. Translating it yields CASSDTNYGYTF.

About this clone itself: Other DNA sequences in the sample encode the same CDR3. The V gene is TRBV6-5, the J gene TRBJ1-1; D is unresolved. Germline V gives CDR1 MNHEY, CDR2 SVGAGI. The CDR3 totals 13 residues. Trimming pared 3 bases from V and 2 bases from J, leaving 7 bases between. CDR3: CASSYGRNTEAFF. CDR3 DNA sequence: TGTGCCAGCAGTTATGGCAGAAACACTGAAGCTTTCTTT.

This clone occurred a few times. V and J are TRBV7-3 and TRBJ2-1, with 10 bases aligning to TRBD1. V gave up 4 bases and J gave up 7 bases; unmatched junction bases: 1. There are 13 residues in the CDR3. From germline, CDR1 is SGHTA and CDR2 FQGTGA. The chain's CDR3 is CASSSGQGNEQFF. In DNA form, the CDR3 reads TGTGCCAGCAGCTCGGGACAGGGGAATGAGCAGTTCTTC.

The rearrangement links TRBV2 to TRBJ2-7, with 9 positions matching TRBD1. V trimming: 5 bases; J trimming: 5 bases; junction bases outside the gene matches: 7. The CDR3 has 14 residues. Germline V gene lookup returns CDR1 SNHLY and CDR2 FYNNEI. The CDR3 loop is CASSLTGGSHEQYF. In DNA form, the CDR3 reads TGTGCCAGCAGTTTGACAGGGGGAAGCCACGAGCAGTACTTC. Full variable domain (missing parts from reference TRBV2 and TRBJ2-7): EPEVTQTPSHQVTQMGQEVILRCVPISNHLYFYWYRQILGQKVEFLVSFYNNEISEKSEIFDDQFSVERPDGSNFTLKIRSTKLEDSAMYFCASSLTGGSHEQYFGPGTRLTVT.

This chain uses TRBV5-5 with TRBJ2-1; D not resolved. V was pared by 5 bases and J by 4 bases, with 13 bases between. The CDR3 has 14 amino acids. Per the germline V gene, CDR1 is SGHKS and CDR2 is YYEKEE (reference sequence). In DNA form, the CDR3 reads TGTGCCAGCAGACACACTGAACTTTACAATGAGCAGTTCTTC. It is translated as CASRHTELYNEQFF.

The chain links TRBV29-1 to TRBJ2-5, with D uncertain. The V end was cut by 6 bases, the J end by 5 bases, with 10 bases between. Germline assignment: CDR1 SQVTM and CDR2 ANQGSEA. CDR3 length equals 11 residues. CDR3 region: CSVGEGETQYF. For the CDR3, the DNA is TGCAGCGTCGGTGAAGGGGAGACCCAGTACTTC.

This clone was found a few times. The chain uses TRBV7-9 and TRBJ2-5; D is unclear. Germline-derived CDR1 and CDR2 are SEHNR and FQNEAQ (reference sequence). Trimming left V 0 bases short and J 5 bases short, with 10 bases between. The CDR3 is made up of 14 amino acids. The chain's CDR3 is CASSLAGPSETQYF. Written as DNA, the CDR3 is TGTGCCAGCAGCTTAGCCGGGCCCTCGGAGACCCAGTACTTC. Full variable domain (rest looked up from reference TRBV7-9 and TRBJ2-5): DTGVSQNPRHKITKRGQNVTFRCDPISEHNRLYWYRQTLGQGPEFLTYFQNEAQLEKSRLLSDRFSAERPKGSFSTLEIQRTEQGDSAMYLCASSLAGPSETQYFGPGTRLLVL.

The gene calls are TRBV7-9 and TRBJ1-2; TRBD1 matches 9 bases. CDR3 length equals 13 residues. Germline values: CDR1 SEHNR, CDR2 FQNEAQ (reference sequence). J lost 8 bases, V lost 6 bases, and 7 bases had no gene match. Written as DNA, the CDR3 is TGTGCCAGCAGGGACAGGGGACCGGAGGGCTACACCTTC. Translation gives CASRDRGPEGYTF.

The rearrangement uses TRBV7-9 and TRBJ2-5; TRBD1 aligns across 7 bases. The germline gives CDR1 SEHNR, CDR2 FQNEAQ (reference sequence). The CDR3 sequence is 15 residues long. V shed 2 bases, J shed 4 bases, and the junction held 7 bases outside the gene matches. The CDR3 bases are TGTGCCAGCAGCTTATATGGGGCAGGGGGAGAGACCCAGTACTTC. It codes for CASSLYGAGGETQYF.

This clone appeared a single time. The chain recombines TRBV30 with TRBJ1-6, with TRBD1 as a possible D gene (6 bases). Trimming took 0 bases from V and 9 from J, leaving 12 bases between them. The CDR3 length is 14 residues. Germline V gene data show CDR1 as GTSNPN and CDR2 as SVGIG (reference sequence). The CDR3 region has the DNA TGTGCCTGGAGTGTGGGGCAGGGGTTTTCACCCCTCCACTTT. This sequence encodes CAWSVGQGFSPLHF.

The sample holds a few counts of this clone. J is TRBJ2-2 and V is TRBV5-8; 9 bases fit TRBD1. Germline CDR1 is SGHTS and CDR2 is YDEGEE. Unmatched junction bases numbered 8, after V lost 4 bases and J lost 4 bases. The CDR3 has 16 amino acids. The CDR3 coding sequence is TGTGCCAGCAGCCGCTTGACAGGGGGTATCACCGGGGAGCTGTTTTTT. It translates to CASSRLTGGITGELFF.

This chain connects TRBV5-1 to TRBJ2-5; possibly TRBD2 for D (7 bases). Germline V lookup: CDR1 SGHRS, CDR2 YFSETQ. CDR3 length equals 17 residues. With 1 base removed from V and 4 bases from J, the gap between germline ends came to 20 bases. CDR3 amino acids: CASSLNRGGPIRETQYF. The CDR3 DNA reads as TGCGCCAGCAGCTTGAATAGGGGGGGGCCGATTAGAGAGACCCAGTACTTC.

The CDR3 sequence is CASSIDPGGRAEAFF. Here the CDR3 DNA reads TGTGCCAGTAGTATAGATCCAGGGGGCAGGGCTGAAGCTTTCTTT. This chain joins TRBV19 and TRBJ1-1, with 8 bases lining up with TRBD1. This CDR3 spans 15 amino acids. Trimming cost V 0 bases and J 6 bases; bases outside gene matches: 6. CDR1 is LNHDA, CDR2 SQIVND, per germline (reference sequence).

This clone was found once. The J gene is TRBJ2-7, the V gene TRBV7-6, with 7 bases lining up with TRBD2. The CDR3 is 17 amino acids. Trimming took 0 bases from V and 0 from J; bases not matched to a gene: 8. Germline CDR1 and CDR2: SGHVS and FNYEAQ. The CDR3 DNA reads as TGTGCCAGCAGCTTAGCGCCGGAGGGAGGGGACTCCTACGAGCAGTACTTC. Protein product: CASSLAPEGGDSYEQYF.

This clone was picked up a small number of times. This chain joins TRBV7-9 and TRBJ1-2; D is ambiguous. The CDR3 has 13 amino acids. The V and J ends lost 5 bases and 3 bases respectively, with 10 bases between them. Germline V lookup: CDR1 SEHNR, CDR2 FQNEAQ (reference sequence). The CDR3 spells CASSPHSDYGYTF. The DNA for the CDR3 is TGTGCCAGCAGCCCCCACTCGGACTATGGCTACACCTTC.

J is TRBJ1-2 and V is TRBV29-1; D gene ambiguous. The CDR3 contains 13 residues. Germline V gene data show CDR1 as SQVTM and CDR2 as ANQGSEA. V lost 4 bases to trimming and J lost 4 bases, with 13 bases between them. The CDR3 DNA sequence: TGCAGCGTTGTCCTCGGCTGGGCCTATGGCTACACCTTC. Its protein product is CSVVLGWAYGYTF.

This chain links TRBV5-8 with TRBJ1-5; D unresolved. The ends were cut back, 0 bases at V and 1 base at J, with 14 bases in the middle. This CDR3 region has 17 residues. Germline V gives CDR1 SGHTS, CDR2 YDEGEE. The CDR3 nucleotides are TGTGCCAGCAGCTTGGGCGGGGATTCTGGGAGCAATCAGCCCCAGCATTTT. Its translation: CASSLGGDSGSNQPQHF.

This clone was observed a few times. The J gene is TRBJ1-4, the V gene TRBV7-2; no firm D call. The germline CDR1 and CDR2 sequences are SGHTA and FQGNSA. The V end was cut by 7 bases, the J end by 4 bases, with 13 bases between. The CDR3 totals 14 residues. The CDR3 is CASTDWTGNEKLFF. The CDR3 DNA follows: TGTGCCAGCACCGACTGGACTGGTAATGAAAAACTGTTTTTT.

CDR3 DNA sequence: TGTGCCAGCAGTGCGGACTGGAATCAGCCCCAGCATTTT. Translation gives CASSADWNQPQHF. The chain joins TRBV6-1 to TRBJ1-5; D unresolved. V was cut by 4 bases and J by 4 bases, with 8 bases left in between. CDR3 length: 13 residues. Per germline, CDR1 MNHNS and CDR2 SASEGT.

This chain joins TRBV6-1 and TRBJ1-3; 8 positions agree with TRBD1. V lost 4 bases, J lost 0 bases, and 5 bases stayed unmatched. The germline gives CDR1 MNHNS, CDR2 SASEGT. The CDR3 runs 16 residues. The CDR3: CASSVGQGPSGNTIYF. In DNA, the CDR3 is TGTGCCAGCAGTGTAGGACAGGGTCCCTCTGGAAACACCATATATTTT.

This chain links TRBV6-4 with TRBJ1-2, with 7 bases that match TRBD1. In germline, CDR1 is MRHNA, CDR2 SNTAGT. The CDR3 length is 13 residues. Losses at the gene ends were 6 bases for V and 6 bases for J; bases not matched to a gene: 7. In nucleotides, the CDR3 is TGTGCCAGCAGCAGACAGGGTACGAATGGCTACACCTTC. Translated: CASSRQGTNGYTF.

CDR3 bases: TGTGCCAGCAGTGTGGGAGAGAACACCGGGGAGCTGTTTTTT. This gives the protein CASSVGENTGELFF. This chain links TRBV2 with TRBJ2-2, with a tentative D call TRBD2 (5 bases). V was cut by 4 bases and J by 1 base, with 7 bases left in between. From germline, CDR1 is SNHLY and CDR2 FYNNEI. The CDR3 is 14 residues long.

V and J are TRBV7-9 and TRBJ2-7, with unresolved D. CDR1 SEHNR and CDR2 FQNEAQ come from the germline V gene (reference sequence). There are 16 residues in the CDR3. Between the trimmed V and J ends, which lost 5 bases and 1 base, there was a span of 18 bases. CDR3: CASSRPRASGSYEQYF. The CDR3 coding sequence is TGTGCCAGCAGCCGACCGCGTGCTAGTGGGTCCTACGAGCAGTACTTC.